This T cell receptor beta chain came from a study of T cell repertoires in cytomegalovirus infection (dated by TCRdb to between 2018 and 2020). Describing the broader study: Recently identified HLA-C-restricted CMV epitopes, whose presentation resists viral immunomodulation, were targeted by peptide stimulations together with well-studied HLA-B-restricted epitopes. Donor HLA type was relevant to the analysis, because carriage of CMV infection together with the matching HLA type was indicated by public TCR beta signatures.

General study outcomes and caveats: The ex vivo response was dominated by HLA-C-restricted CMV-specific TCR beta clonotypes, and the single most frequent clonotype in two of eight donors was supplied by these HLA-C-restricted clonotypes. Carriers of CMV infection plus the relevant HLA type were discriminated by the cumulative frequency of public TCR beta family members in the study cohort and in an independent roughly 370-donor cohort.

This clonotype showed up many times. Its antigen is not yet known. Per-base qualities were not stored, and no clone one base away is much larger. The listed sequencing device is Illumina HiSeq 1500. In TCRdb, the public reads were trimmed at Q25 with fastp and aligned with MiXCR, with productive beta chains retained. Rows are combined by CDR3 protein, so each entry shows the most common genes and DNA. The sample yields approximately 990,000 distinct CDR3 sequences; about 33% were counted once. The ten largest account for around an eighth of the sample. The germline ends are 13 bases apart after V is trimmed by 5 bases and J by 6 bases. From cysteine to phenylalanine, the CDR3 is 13 amino acids long. The DNA shown is the 39-base CDR3, in frame from base 1. The germline V gene (reference sequence) yields SEHNR for CDR1 and FQNEAQ for CDR2. The treatment or condition tag for this specimen amounts to: in vitro stimulation with specific CMV peptide epitopes to enrich CMV-specific T cells.

The sample consisted of cultured CD8+ T cells from PBMCs, taken from culture after CMV antigen stimulation. The chain is made from TRBV7-9 and TRBJ1-1; possibly the D gene is TRBD1, per 5 matching bases. The receptor was isolated from a human donor in good health (CMV status not recorded). Some clones in this sample may be carry-over from other donors' samples. CDR3 reads: CASSLRGDAEAFF. The nucleotide sequence is TGTGCCAGCAGCCTCCGAGGGGACGCTGAAGCTTTCTTT.